These 11 T cell receptor beta chains originate from one sample sequenced in a study of T cells in Graves' hyperthyroidism and ophthalmopathy. RNA transcripts yielded amplified TCR beta CDR3 regions. The HTBI primer set drove a first-round RT-PCR of the TCR CDR3. TCRdb analysed the multiplex PCR reads with MiXCR anew, one entry per CDR3 protein. The sample includes about 840,000 distinct CDR3 sequences, roughly 40% of them seen just once. The sample was blood. The receptor set was obtained from a man aged 18 to 29 with Graves' hyperthyroidism.

The V call is TRBV9, the J call TRBJ2-7; D might be TRBD1 (6 bases). Germline V gene lookup returns CDR1 SGDLS and CDR2 YYNGEE. V shed 5 bases and J shed 4 bases, with 16 bases lying between them. The CDR3 runs to 14 residues. The CDR3 here is CASSVTGQKYEQYF. DNA for the CDR3: TGTGCCAGCAGTGTAACGGGACAAAAGTACGAGCAGTACTTC.

This sequence joins TRBV9 and TRBJ2-7, with TRBD2 identical over 13 bases. The germline gives CDR1 SGDLS, CDR2 YYNGEE. The CDR3 has 16 residues. The V gene end was trimmed by 3 bases and the J gene end by 7 bases; junction bases not matched to a gene: 10. The CDR3 bases are TGTGCCAGCAGCGCCTCCGGAGGACTAGCGGGAGTTGAGCAGTACTTC. The encoded protein is CASSASGGLAGVEQYF.

CDR3 amino acids: CASSTRQISNTEAFF. CDR3 sequence (DNA): TGTGCCAGCAGCACCCGACAGATTTCTAACACTGAAGCTTTCTTT. The rearrangement uses TRBV11-3 and TRBJ1-1; a weak D match, TRBD1 (5 bases). V was shortened by 5 bases and J by 2 bases, with 15 bases between the two germline ends. Germline V gene data show CDR1 as SGHNT and CDR2 as YENEEA. The CDR3 length is 15 residues.

The chain uses TRBV11-2 and TRBJ2-2; TRBD1 or TRBD2 may be the D gene (5 bases each). The ends were cut back, 5 bases at V and 3 bases at J, with 19 bases in the middle. Per the germline V gene, CDR1 is SGHAT and CDR2 is FQNNGV. There are 17 residues in the CDR3. CDR3 residues: CASSPLRGAGDTGELFF. The CDR3 DNA is TGTGCCAGCAGCCCCCTCCGAGGGGCCGGGGACACCGGGGAGCTGTTTTTT.

This clonotype was counted a few times. At one end, the junction sequence differs from germline, possibly due to a read error. This chain links TRBV10-3 with TRBJ2-2, with D hard to call. This CDR3 is built from 14 residues. Germline CDR1 and CDR2: ENHRY and SYGVKD. Written as DNA, the CDR3 is TGTGCCAGCAGTAGCCTCGTGTACACCGGGGAGCTGTTTTTT. Amino acids: CASSSLVYTGELFF.

This clonotype was observed a handful of times. The J gene is TRBJ1-1, the V gene TRBV5-8; no definite D call. The V end lost 6 bases, the J end lost 9 bases, and 15 bases lay between the germline ends. The length of the CDR3 is 12 residues. Germline CDR1 is SGHTS and CDR2 is YDEGEE. DNA of the CDR3: TGTGCCAGCATGTTTCGAGGGAATAAAGCTTTCTTT. This encodes CASMFRGNKAFF.

CDR3: CRALRTGLNTEAFF. The CDR3 nucleotides are TGCAGGGCCTTGAGGACAGGGTTGAACACTGAAGCTTTCTTT. V usage is TRBV20-1 and J usage is TRBJ1-1, with TRBD1 identical over 8 bases. Germline lookup yields CDR1 DFQATT and CDR2 SNEGSKA (reference sequence). The CDR3 is 14 residues long.

With respect to this clonotype: A single base separates this from a much larger clone, so it may be a read error. The final CDR3 position lacks the conserved phenylalanine or tryptophan, pointing to a likely read error. The chain combines TRBV12-3 or TRBV12-4 with TRBJ1-2; 9 bases align to TRBD1. V shed 7 bases and J 8 bases; nucleotides not matched to a gene: 8. There are 13 residues in the CDR3. CDR3 sequence (DNA): TGTGCCAGCACCGGGGACAGGGCGTTGGGCTACACCCTC. Amino acid sequence: CASTGDRALGYTL.

This rearrangement joins TRBV4-1 to TRBJ2-5; D gene unclear. In germline, CDR1 is MGHRA, CDR2 YSYEKL. The V and J ends lost 1 base and 5 bases respectively, with 11 bases between them. The length of the CDR3 is 14 residues. The CDR3, as DNA: TGCGCCAGCAGCCAAGCAGGACGCTCCGAGACCCAGTACTTC. Its protein product is CASSQAGRSETQYF.

Notes on this clonotype: Just one base apart from a much larger clone, this may be a read error. This CDR3 is missing its conserved last phenylalanine or tryptophan, likely due to a read error. The chain uses TRBV24-1 and TRBJ1-1, with a possible D match to TRBD1 (6 bases). The V end lost 8 bases, the J end lost 5 bases, and 14 bases lay between the germline ends. This CDR3 has 13 amino acids. Germline CDR1 reads KGHDR; CDR2 reads SFDVKD. CDR3 amino acids: CATKGGAETEAFL. CDR3 sequence (DNA): TGTGCCACCAAGGGGGGCGCCGAAACTGAAGCTTTCCTT.

The chain has TRBV10-3 and TRBJ2-5, with D unclear. Germline loops: CDR1 ENHRY, CDR2 SYGVKD. The CDR3 is 12 residues long. CDR3 nucleotide sequence: TGTTCCCTACAGACGAACCAAGAGACCCAGTACTTC. As protein: CSLQTNQETQYF.